This is a list of T cell receptor beta chains from one sample in a study of blood T cell repertoires in COVID-19. The repertoire was sequenced with immunoSEQ multiplex PCR; TCRdb's copy has only in-frame clones and lacks some. The data show approximately 190,000 clones, roughly four fifths seen once. The source material was peripheral blood. These receptors all come from a woman aged 40 to 55 with acute or convalescent COVID-19. Both conserved end residues are part of each CDR3. Fields, in order: D gene, V gene, clone size, J gene, CDR3 protein, CDR3 DNA. The D gene is left open where the match is weak. Expanded clones get a size class; other rows say once, few or many, or leave the size out.

TRBD1	TRBV2	.	TRBJ1-2	CASSEEGGASYGYTF	TGTGCCAGCAGTGAAGAAGGGGGCGCAAGCTATGGCTACACCTTC
.	TRBV28	once	TRBJ1-4	CASRPRITNEKLFF	TGTGCCAGTAGGCCCAGGATAACTAATGAAAAACTGTTTTTT
.	TRBV29-1	.	TRBJ1-1	CSVGGEKNTEAFF	TGCAGCGTTGGGGGGGAGAAGAACACTGAAGCTTTCTTT
.	TRBV6-5	.	TRBJ2-2	CASSSGGGYTGELFF	TGTGCCAGCAGTTCCGGCGGGGGCTACACCGGGGAGCTGTTTTTT
.	TRBV10-3	.	TRBJ1-1	CAISLEGEAFF	TGTGCCATCAGTTTGGAGGGTGAAGCTTTCTTT
.	TRBV7-9	.	TRBJ1-2	CASSPEGYWRVTNYGYTF	TGTGCCAGCAGCCCCGAGGGGTATTGGAGGGTTACTAACTATGGCTACACCTTC
.	TRBV9	.	TRBJ2-2	CASSVVPGSTGELFF	TGTGCCAGCAGCGTAGTCCCGGGTTCCACCGGGGAGCTGTTTTTT
.	TRBV28	.	TRBJ2-6	CASRSHVSWTRGTGANVLTF	TGTGCCAGCAGATCTCACGTTTCATGGACCCGAGGGACTGGGGCCAACGTCCTGACTTTC
.	TRBV7-2	.	TRBJ1-2	CASSLGFGGWYGYTF	TGTGCCAGCAGCTTAGGGTTCGGGGGTTGGTATGGCTACACCTTC
.	TRBV4-1	few	TRBJ1-2	CASSREVGGYTF	TGCGCCAGCAGCCGGGAGGTTGGGGGCTACACCTTC